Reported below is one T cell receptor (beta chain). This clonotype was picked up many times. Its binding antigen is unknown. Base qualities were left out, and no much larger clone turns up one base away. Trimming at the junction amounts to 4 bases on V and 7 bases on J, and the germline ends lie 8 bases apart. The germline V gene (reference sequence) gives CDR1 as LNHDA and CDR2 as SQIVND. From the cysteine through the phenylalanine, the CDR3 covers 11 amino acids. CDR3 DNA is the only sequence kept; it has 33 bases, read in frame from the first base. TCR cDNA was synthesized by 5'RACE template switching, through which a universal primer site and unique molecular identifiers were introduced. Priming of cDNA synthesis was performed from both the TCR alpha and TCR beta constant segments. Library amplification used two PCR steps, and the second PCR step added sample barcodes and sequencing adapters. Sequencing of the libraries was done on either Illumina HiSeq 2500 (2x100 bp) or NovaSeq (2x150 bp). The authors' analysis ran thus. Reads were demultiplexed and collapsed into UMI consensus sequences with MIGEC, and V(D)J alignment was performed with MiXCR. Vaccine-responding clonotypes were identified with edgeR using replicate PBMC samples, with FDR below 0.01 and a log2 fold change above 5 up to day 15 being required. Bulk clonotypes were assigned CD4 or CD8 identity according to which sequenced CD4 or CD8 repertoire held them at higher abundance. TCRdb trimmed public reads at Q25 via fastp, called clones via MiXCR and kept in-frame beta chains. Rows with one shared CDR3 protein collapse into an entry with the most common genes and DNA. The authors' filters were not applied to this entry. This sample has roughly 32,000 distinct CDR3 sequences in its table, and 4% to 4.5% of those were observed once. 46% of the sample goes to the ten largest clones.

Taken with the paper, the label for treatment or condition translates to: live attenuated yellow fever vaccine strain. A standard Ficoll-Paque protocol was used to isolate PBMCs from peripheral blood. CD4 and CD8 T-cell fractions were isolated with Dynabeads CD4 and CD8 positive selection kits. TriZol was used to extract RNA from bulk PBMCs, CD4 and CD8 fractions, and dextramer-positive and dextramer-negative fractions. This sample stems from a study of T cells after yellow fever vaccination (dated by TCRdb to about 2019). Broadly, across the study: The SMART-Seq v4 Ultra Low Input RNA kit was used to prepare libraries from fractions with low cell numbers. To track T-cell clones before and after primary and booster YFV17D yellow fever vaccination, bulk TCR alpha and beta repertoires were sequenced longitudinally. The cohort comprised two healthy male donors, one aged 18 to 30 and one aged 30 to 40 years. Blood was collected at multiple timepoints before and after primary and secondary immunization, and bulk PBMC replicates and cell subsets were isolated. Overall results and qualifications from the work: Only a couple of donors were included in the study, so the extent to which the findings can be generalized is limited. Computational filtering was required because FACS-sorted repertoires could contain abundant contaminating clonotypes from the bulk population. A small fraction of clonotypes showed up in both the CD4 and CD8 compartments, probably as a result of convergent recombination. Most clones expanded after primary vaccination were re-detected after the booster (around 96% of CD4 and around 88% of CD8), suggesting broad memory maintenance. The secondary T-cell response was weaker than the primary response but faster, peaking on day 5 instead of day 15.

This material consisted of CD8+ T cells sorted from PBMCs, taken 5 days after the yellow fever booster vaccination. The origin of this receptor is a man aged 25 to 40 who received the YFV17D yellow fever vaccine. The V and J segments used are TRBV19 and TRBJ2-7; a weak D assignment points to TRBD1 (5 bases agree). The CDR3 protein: CASSTGSEQYF. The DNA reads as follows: TGTGCCAGTAGTACAGGGTCGGAGCAGTACTTC.